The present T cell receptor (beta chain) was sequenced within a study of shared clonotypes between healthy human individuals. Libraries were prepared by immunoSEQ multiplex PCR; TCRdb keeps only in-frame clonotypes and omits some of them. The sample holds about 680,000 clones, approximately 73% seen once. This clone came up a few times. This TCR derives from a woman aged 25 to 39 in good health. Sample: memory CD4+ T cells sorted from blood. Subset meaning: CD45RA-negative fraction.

DNA of the CDR3: TGTGCCAGCACGGGACCCAGTCGGAACATTCAGTACTTC. Its protein is CASTGPSRNIQYF. The genes are TRBV2 and TRBJ2-4, with D tentatively TRBD1 or TRBD2 (5 bases each). Germline CDR1 reads SNHLY; CDR2 reads FYNNEI. The CDR3 totals 13 residues. The germline V and J ends were trimmed by 7 bases and 7 bases, with 14 bases remaining between them.